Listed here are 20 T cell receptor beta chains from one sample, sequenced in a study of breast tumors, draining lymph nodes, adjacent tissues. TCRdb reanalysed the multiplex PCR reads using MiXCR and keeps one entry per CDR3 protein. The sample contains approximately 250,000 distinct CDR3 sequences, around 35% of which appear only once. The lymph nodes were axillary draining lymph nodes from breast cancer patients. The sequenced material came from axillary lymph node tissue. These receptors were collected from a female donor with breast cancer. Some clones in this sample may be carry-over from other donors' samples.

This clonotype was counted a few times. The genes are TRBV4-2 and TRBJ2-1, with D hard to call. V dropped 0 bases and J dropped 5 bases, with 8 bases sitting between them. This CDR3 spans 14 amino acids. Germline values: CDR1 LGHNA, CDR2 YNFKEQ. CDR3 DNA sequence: TGTGCCAGCAGCCAAGATGGGCAGCACAATGAGCAGTTCTTC. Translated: CASSQDGQHNEQFF.

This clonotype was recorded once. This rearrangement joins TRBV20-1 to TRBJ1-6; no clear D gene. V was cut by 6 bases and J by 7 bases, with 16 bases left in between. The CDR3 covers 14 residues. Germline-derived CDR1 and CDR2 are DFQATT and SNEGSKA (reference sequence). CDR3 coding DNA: TGCAGTGCCAGCAGTGTGGTCGTAAATTCACCCCTCCACTTT. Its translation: CSASSVVVNSPLHF.

CDR3 in DNA: TGTGCCACAGGGCCGGGACAGGGTTCCTACGAGCAGTACTTC. Amino acid sequence: CATGPGQGSYEQYF. The chain is built from TRBV10-3 and TRBJ2-7; 9 bases are a match to TRBD1. This CDR3 contains 14 residues. Looked up from germline, CDR1 is ENHRY and CDR2 is SYGVKD. V was clipped by 10 bases and J by 1 base; unmatched bases: 8.

Written as DNA, the CDR3 is TGTGCCAGTAGTATGGGGCCCATTTTGGGTCAGCCCCAGCATTTT. Protein sequence: CASSMGPILGQPQHF. V and J are TRBV19 and TRBJ1-5, with a tentative D call TRBD1 (5 bases). Germline V gene lookup returns CDR1 LNHDA and CDR2 SQIVND (reference sequence). The CDR3 loop spans 15 amino acids. V dropped 3 bases and J dropped 6 bases, with 15 bases sitting between them.

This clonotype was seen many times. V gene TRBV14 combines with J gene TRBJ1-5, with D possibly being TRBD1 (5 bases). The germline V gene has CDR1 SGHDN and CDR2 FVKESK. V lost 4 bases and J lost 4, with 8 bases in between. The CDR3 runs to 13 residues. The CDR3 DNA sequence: TGTGCCAGCAGCCCGACAGTTAATCAGCCCCAGCATTTT. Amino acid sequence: CASSPTVNQPQHF.

CDR3: CASGGNYEQYV. CDR3 in DNA: TGTGCCAGCGGGGGGAACTACGAGCAGTACGTC. The V gene is TRBV6-1, the J gene TRBJ2-7, with D possibly matching TRBD2 (6 bases). Looked up from germline, CDR1 is MNHNS and CDR2 is SASEGT. This CDR3 is 11 amino acids long. The V gene lost 8 bases and the J gene lost 3 bases, with 8 bases spanning the gap.

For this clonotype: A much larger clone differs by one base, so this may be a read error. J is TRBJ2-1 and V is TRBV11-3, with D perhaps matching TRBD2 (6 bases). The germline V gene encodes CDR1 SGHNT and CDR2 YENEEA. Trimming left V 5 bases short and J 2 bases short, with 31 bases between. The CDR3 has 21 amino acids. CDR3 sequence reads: CASSRRLRKVADTYPYNEQFF. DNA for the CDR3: TGTGCCAGCAGCCGACGACTGAGGAAAGTAGCGGATACTTACCCCTACAATGAGCAGTTCTTC. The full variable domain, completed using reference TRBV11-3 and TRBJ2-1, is EAGVVQSPRYKIIEKKQPVAFWCNPISGHNTLYWYLQNLGQGPELLIRYENEEAVDDSQLPKDRFSAERLKGVDSTLKIQPAELGDSAVYLCASSRRLRKVADTYPYNEQFFGPGTRLTVL.

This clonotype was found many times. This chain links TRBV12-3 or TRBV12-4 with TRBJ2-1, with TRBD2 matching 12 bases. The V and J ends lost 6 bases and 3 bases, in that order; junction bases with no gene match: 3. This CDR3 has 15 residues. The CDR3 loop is CASRELAGGYNEQFF. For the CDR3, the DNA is TGTGCCAGCAGGGAACTAGCGGGGGGCTACAATGAGCAGTTCTTC.

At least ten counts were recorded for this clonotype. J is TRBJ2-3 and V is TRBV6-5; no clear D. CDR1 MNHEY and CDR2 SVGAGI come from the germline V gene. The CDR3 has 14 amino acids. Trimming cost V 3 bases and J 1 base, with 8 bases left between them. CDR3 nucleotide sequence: TGTGCCAGCAGTTATGGCTACGGCACAGATACGCAGTATTTT. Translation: CASSYGYGTDTQYF.

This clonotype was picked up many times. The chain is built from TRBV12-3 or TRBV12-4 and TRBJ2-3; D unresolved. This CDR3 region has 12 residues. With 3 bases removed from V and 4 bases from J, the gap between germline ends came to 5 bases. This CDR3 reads CASSFDPDTQYF. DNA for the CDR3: TGTGCCAGCAGTTTTGACCCAGATACGCAGTATTTT.

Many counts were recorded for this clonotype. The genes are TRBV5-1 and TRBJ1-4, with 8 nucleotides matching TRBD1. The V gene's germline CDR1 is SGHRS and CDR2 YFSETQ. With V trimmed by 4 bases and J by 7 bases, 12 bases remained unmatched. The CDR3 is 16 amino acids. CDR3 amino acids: CASSLGQGPPSEKLFF. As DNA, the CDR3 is TGCGCCAGCAGCCTAGGACAGGGTCCCCCGTCTGAAAAACTGTTTTTT.

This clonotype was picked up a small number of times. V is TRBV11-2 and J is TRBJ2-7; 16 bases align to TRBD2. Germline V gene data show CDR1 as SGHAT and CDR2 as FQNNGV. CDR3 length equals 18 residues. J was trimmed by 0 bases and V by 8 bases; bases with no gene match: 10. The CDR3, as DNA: TGTGCCAGCTCACCACCGGGACTAGCGGGAGGGGGCTCCTACGAGCAGTACTTC. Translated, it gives CASSPPGLAGGGSYEQYF.

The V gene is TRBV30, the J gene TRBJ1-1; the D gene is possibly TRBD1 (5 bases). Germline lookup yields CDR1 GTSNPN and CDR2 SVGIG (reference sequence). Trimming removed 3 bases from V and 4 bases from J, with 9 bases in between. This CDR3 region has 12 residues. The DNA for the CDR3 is TGTGCCTGGAGCGTGGGGGGCACTGAAGCTTTCTTT. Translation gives CAWSVGGTEAFF.

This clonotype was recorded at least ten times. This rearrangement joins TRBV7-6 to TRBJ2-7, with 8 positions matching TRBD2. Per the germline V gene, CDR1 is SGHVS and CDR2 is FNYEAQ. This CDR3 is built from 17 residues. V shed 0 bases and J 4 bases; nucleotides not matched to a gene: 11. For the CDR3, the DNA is TGTGCCAGCAGCTTAGCCTTGGATGCGGGGGGTAGTTACGAGCAGTACTTC. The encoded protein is CASSLALDAGGSYEQYF.

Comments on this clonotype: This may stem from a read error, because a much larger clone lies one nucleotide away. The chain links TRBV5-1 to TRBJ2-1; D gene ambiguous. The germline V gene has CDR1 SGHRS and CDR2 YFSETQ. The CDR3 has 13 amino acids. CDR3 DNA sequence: TGCGCCAGCAGCTTGGGATTTAGTGATGACCAGTTCTTC. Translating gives CASSLGFSDDQFF.

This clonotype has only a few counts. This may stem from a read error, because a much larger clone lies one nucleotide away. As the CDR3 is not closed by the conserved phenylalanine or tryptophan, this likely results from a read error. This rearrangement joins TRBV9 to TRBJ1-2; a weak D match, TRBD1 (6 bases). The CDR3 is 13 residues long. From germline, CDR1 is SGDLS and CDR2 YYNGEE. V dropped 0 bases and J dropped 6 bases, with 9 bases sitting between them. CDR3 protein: CASSVGQVHGYTS. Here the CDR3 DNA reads TGTGCCAGCAGCGTAGGACAGGTACATGGCTACACCTCC.

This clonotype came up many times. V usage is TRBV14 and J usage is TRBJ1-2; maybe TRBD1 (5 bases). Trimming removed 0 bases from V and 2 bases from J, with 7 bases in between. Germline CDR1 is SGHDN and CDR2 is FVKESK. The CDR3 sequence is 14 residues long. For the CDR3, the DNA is TGTGCCAGCAGCCAAGACTACAGGAACTATGGCTACACCTTC. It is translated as CASSQDYRNYGYTF.

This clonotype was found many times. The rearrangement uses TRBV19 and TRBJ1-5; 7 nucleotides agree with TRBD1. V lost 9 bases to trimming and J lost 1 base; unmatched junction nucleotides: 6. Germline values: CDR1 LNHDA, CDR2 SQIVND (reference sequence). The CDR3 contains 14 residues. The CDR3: CASGDRASNQPQHF. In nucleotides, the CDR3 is TGTGCCAGCGGAGACAGGGCGAGCAATCAGCCCCAGCATTTT.

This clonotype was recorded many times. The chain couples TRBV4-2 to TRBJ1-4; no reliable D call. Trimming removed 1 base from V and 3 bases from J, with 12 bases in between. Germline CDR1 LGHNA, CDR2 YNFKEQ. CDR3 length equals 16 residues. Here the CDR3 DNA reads TGTGCCAGCAGCCAAGGGGGAAGGGAGTCTAATGAAAAACTGTTTTTT. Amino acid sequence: CASSQGGRESNEKLFF.

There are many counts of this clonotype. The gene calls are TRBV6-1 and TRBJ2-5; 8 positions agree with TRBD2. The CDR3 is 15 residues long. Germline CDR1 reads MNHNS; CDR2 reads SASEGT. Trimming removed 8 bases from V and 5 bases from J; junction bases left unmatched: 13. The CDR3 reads CASSDSGMGWETQYF. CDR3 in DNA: TGTGCCAGCTCTGATAGCGGGATGGGATGGGAGACCCAGTACTTC.